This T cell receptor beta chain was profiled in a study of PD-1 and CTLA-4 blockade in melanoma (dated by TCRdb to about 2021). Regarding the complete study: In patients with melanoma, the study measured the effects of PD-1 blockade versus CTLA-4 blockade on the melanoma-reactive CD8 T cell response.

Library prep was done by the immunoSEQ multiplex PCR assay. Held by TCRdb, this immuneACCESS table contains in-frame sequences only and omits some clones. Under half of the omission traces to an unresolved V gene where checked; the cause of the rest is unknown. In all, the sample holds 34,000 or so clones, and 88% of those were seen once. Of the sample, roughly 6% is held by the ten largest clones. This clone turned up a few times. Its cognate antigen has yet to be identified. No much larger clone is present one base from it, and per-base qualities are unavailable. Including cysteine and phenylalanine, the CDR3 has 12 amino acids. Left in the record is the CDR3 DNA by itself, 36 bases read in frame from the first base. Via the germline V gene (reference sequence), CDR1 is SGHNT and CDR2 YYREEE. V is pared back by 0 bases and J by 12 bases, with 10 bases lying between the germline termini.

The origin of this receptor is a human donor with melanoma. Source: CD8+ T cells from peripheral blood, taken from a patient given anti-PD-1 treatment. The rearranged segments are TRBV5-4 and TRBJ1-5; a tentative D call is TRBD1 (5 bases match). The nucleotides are TGTGCCAGCAGCTTGGCGGGGGGGTTCCAGCATTTT. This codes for CASSLAGGFQHF.